The clone carrying this T cell receptor (beta chain) was observed at least ten times. Its antigen remains unidentified. This sample is drawn from a study of T cells after yellow fever vaccination. The study's findings and limits: Contamination of FACS-sorted repertoires by abundant clonotypes from the bulk population could occur.

TCRdb processed the 5' RACE reads anew with MiXCR; each CDR3 protein has one entry. The data hold 200,000 to 300,000 distinct CDR3 sequences, with 3.6% observed a single time. Germline values: CDR1 WSHSY, CDR2 SAAADI. Trimming left V 3 bases short and J 6 bases short, with 18 bases between. There are 16 residues in the CDR3. This TCR came from a young man who received the YFV17D yellow fever vaccine. This chain links TRBV10-2 with TRBJ1-5; maybe TRBD1 (6 bases). Sequences were derived from PBMCs, sampled 15 days after the yellow fever booster vaccination. CDR3 loop: CASSDRGARFGQPQHF. As DNA, the CDR3 is TGCGCCAGCAGTGATCGGGGGGCGCGGTTTGGTCAGCCCCAGCATTTT.